This TCR beta chain originates from a study of CD8+ T cells in alopecia areata. Study conclusions and caveats: It was less clear whether patients shared TCRs than it was in mice, possibly because of HLA. Elevated clonality characterized lesional scalp relative to normal scalp, particularly in alopecia totalis/universalis.

The CDR3 contains 14 residues. Germline values: CDR1 SGHRS, CDR2 YFSETQ. Trimming removed 4 bases from V and 9 bases from J, with 14 bases in between. RNA extraction was followed by reverse transcription into cDNA, which acted as the sequencing template. Generated by immunoSEQ multiplex PCR, the TCRdb table keeps only in-frame clones and is missing some. The profile covers 95,000 to 110,000 clones, with approximately 52% appearing a single time and more than 8% taken by the ten largest. A note on this clone: Its antigen is currently unknown.

This chain links TRBV5-1 with TRBJ1-6; tentative D call: TRBD1 (6 bases). The sample taken for sequencing was CD4+ T cells sorted from blood. The clonotype originates from a human donor in good health. CDR3 amino acids: CASSPGAVGSPLHF. The DNA of the CDR3 is TGCGCCAGCAGCCCGGGGGCGGTAGGTTCACCCCTCCACTTT.